The text below deals with one T cell receptor (beta chain). What it binds is unknown. The data stem from a study of T cell repertoires in cytomegalovirus infection. TCRdb processed the reads anew with MiXCR; each CDR3 protein has one entry. The sample has under 500,000 distinct CDR3 sequences; approximately 46% are singletons. The length of the CDR3 is 14 residues. Germline V gene sequence: CDR1 SGHVS, CDR2 FQNEAQ. V lost 1 base and J lost 7, with 8 bases in between. The J gene is TRBJ1-6, the V gene TRBV7-8, with D tentatively TRBD1 (6 bases). The sequence was collected from a human donor in good health (CMV status not recorded). Some clones in this sample may be carry-over from other donors' samples. The sequences come from cultured PBMCs, collected from culture after CMV antigen stimulation. CDR3 amino acids: CASSLVQGNSPLHF. CDR3 DNA sequence: TGTGCCAGCAGCTTAGTACAGGGAAATTCACCCCTCCACTTT.